These 32 T cell receptor beta chains share one sample of origin, sequenced in a study of T cell responses to AZD1222 COVID-19 vaccine. The data were produced by immunoSEQ multiplex PCR, yet TCRdb's version contains in-frame clones alone and is incomplete. In the table there are 120,000 or so clones, over 80% of which are singletons. This material consisted of peripheral blood, taken on day 0 of AZD1222 vaccination. The receptors derive from an adult in good health.

V and J are TRBV28 and TRBJ1-1, with 10 bases that match TRBD1. The CDR3 covers 15 residues. The V and J ends lost 3 bases and 10 bases, in that order; junction bases with no gene match: 11. Per the germline V gene, CDR1 is MDHEN and CDR2 is SYDVKM. Written as DNA, the CDR3 is TGTGCCAGCAGTTTCGGCCGGGACAGGGGTCTGGTAGCTTTCTTT. Amino acids: CASSFGRDRGLVAFF.

CDR3 protein: CASSLDSPSTDTQYF. The CDR3 DNA sequence: TGTGCCAGCAGCCTGGACAGCCCTAGCACAGATACGCAGTATTTT. The V gene is TRBV5-4, the J gene TRBJ2-3; TRBD1 is a possible D gene (6 bases). V lost 4 bases and J lost 0, with 12 bases in between. CDR3 size: 15 residues. CDR1 and CDR2 from the germline V gene are SGHNT and YYREEE (reference sequence). Combining the CDR3 with reference TRBV5-4 and TRBJ2-3 gives the whole variable domain ETGVTQSPTHLIKTRGQQVTLRCSSQSGHNTVSWYQQALGQGPQFIFQYYREEENGRGNFPPRFSGLQFPNYSSELNVNALELDDSALYLCASSLDSPSTDTQYFGPGTRLTVL.

V and J are TRBV2 and TRBJ2-2; 10 bases line up with TRBD2. From germline, CDR1 is SNHLY and CDR2 FYNNEI. J lost 4 bases, V lost 8 bases, and 13 bases had no gene match. This CDR3 is built from 17 residues. CDR3 nucleotides: TGTGCCAGCGGGAAGGAAGCGGGGGGGCGAGGCACCGGGGAGCTGTTTTTT. It codes for CASGKEAGGRGTGELFF.

The chain is built from TRBV14 and TRBJ2-3; TRBD2 agrees at 11 bases. V was clipped by 2 bases and J by 2 bases; unmatched bases: 9. Germline lookup yields CDR1 SGHDN and CDR2 FVKESK. The CDR3 spans 18 residues. This CDR3 reads CASSQRRGTSGPTDTQYF. For the CDR3, the DNA is TGTGCCAGCAGCCAAAGGCGGGGGACTAGCGGCCCCACAGATACGCAGTATTTT.

The count of this clone is one. The chain recombines TRBV2 with TRBJ1-1; 9 nucleotides agree with TRBD1. From germline, CDR1 is SNHLY and CDR2 FYNNEI. This CDR3 contains 17 residues. J gave up 2 bases and V 4 bases, and 11 bases lay outside the gene matches. DNA of the CDR3: TGTGCCAGCAGTGTTCCGCGGACAGGGGATTTAAACACTGAAGCTTTCTTT. Residues: CASSVPRTGDLNTEAFF.

To note about this clone: Different DNA sequences within this sample yield the same CDR3. V usage is TRBV6-5 and J usage is TRBJ1-5, with D tentatively TRBD1 (5 bases). Germline loops: CDR1 MNHEY, CDR2 SVGAGI. The V gene lost 3 bases and the J gene lost 4 bases, with 7 bases spanning the gap. This CDR3 contains 13 residues. In DNA, the CDR3 is TGTGCCAGCAGTTATGGGGGAAATCAGCCCCAGCATTTT. Translation: CASSYGGNQPQHF.

The chain couples TRBV4-1 to TRBJ1-2, with 7 bases that match TRBD1. The CDR3 is 14 amino acids. Per the germline V gene, CDR1 is MGHRA and CDR2 is YSYEKL. V lost 4 bases and J lost 3; bases outside the gene matches: 5. This CDR3 reads CASSPPGTDYGYTF. In DNA form, the CDR3 reads TGCGCCAGCAGCCCACCCGGGACAGACTATGGCTACACCTTC.

The rearrangement links TRBV9 to TRBJ1-4; a possible D gene is TRBD1 (5 bases). In germline, CDR1 is SGDLS, CDR2 YYNGEE. The CDR3 contains 15 residues. Trimming shortened V by 4 bases and J by 5 bases, and 15 bases separated the two germline ends. The CDR3 is CASSKSRASNEKLFF. DNA for the CDR3: TGTGCCAGCAGCAAATCCAGGGCATCAAATGAAAAACTGTTTTTT.

The chain carries TRBV7-2 and TRBJ1-4; no firm D call. V was cut by 5 bases and J by 4 bases, with 17 bases left in between. The germline V gene has CDR1 SGHTA and CDR2 FQGNSA. This CDR3 has 16 residues. The CDR3 DNA reads TGTGCCAGCAGCCCTTGGGCGGGTGGAGTTAATGAAAAACTGTTTTTT. Translating it yields CASSPWAGGVNEKLFF.

V is TRBV4-3 and J is TRBJ1-2, with 7 bases that match TRBD1. There are 15 residues in the CDR3. Germline trimming cut 0 bases from V and 7 bases from J; bases unmatched to any gene: 8. The germline V gene encodes CDR1 LGHNA and CDR2 YSLEER. The CDR3 DNA reads TGCGCCAGCAGCCAAGATCAAGGCAGGGGGACTGGCTACACCTTC. It specifies CASSQDQGRGTGYTF.

The rearrangement joins TRBV6-5 to TRBJ2-1, with TRBD1 identical over 9 bases. Germline CDR1 is MNHEY and CDR2 is SVGAGI. Trimming at V came to 1 base and at J to 7 bases, leaving 8 bases not matched to a gene. The CDR3 contains 16 residues. The CDR3, as DNA: TGTGCCAGCAGTTACTTCCAAGGGACAGGGTTTAATGAGCAGTTCTTC. As protein: CASSYFQGTGFNEQFF.

The chain employs TRBV19 and TRBJ2-1; no clear D gene. Germline loops: CDR1 LNHDA, CDR2 SQIVND (reference sequence). V was clipped by 3 bases and J by 7 bases, with 7 bases between them. The CDR3 runs to 12 residues. The CDR3 region is CASSISSNEQFF. The CDR3, as DNA: TGTGCCAGTAGTATTTCCTCAAATGAGCAGTTCTTC.

J is TRBJ1-6 and V is TRBV6-5, with a possible D match to TRBD1 (6 bases). In germline, CDR1 is MNHEY, CDR2 SVGAGI. The length of the CDR3 is 15 residues. The V end lost 5 bases, the J end lost 7 bases, and 15 bases lay between the germline ends. As DNA, the CDR3 is TGTGCCAGCAGTCCCCTGACAGGCGGGAATTCACCCCTCCACTTT. It encodes CASSPLTGGNSPLHF.

The rearrangement joins TRBV19 to TRBJ1-5; no firm D call. The CDR3 loop spans 13 amino acids. V was shortened by 0 bases and J by 5 bases, with 5 bases between the two germline ends. Germline V CDR1 and CDR2: LNHDA, SQIVND (reference sequence). The CDR3 is CASSIDRDQPQHF. DNA for the CDR3: TGTGCCAGTAGTATAGATCGGGATCAGCCCCAGCATTTT.

This rearrangement joins TRBV6-5 to TRBJ1-5; D remains ambiguous. The V end was cut by 5 bases, the J end by 0 bases, with 5 bases between. The CDR3 has 13 residues. Per germline, CDR1 MNHEY and CDR2 SVGAGI. CDR3 amino acids: CASSTDSNQPQHF. The CDR3 bases are TGTGCCAGCAGTACCGATAGCAATCAGCCCCAGCATTTT.

This chain links TRBV9 with TRBJ1-1, with D possibly being TRBD1 (5 bases). This CDR3 contains 12 residues. The germline V and J ends were trimmed by 4 bases and 6 bases, with 10 bases remaining between them. Germline V gene lookup returns CDR1 SGDLS and CDR2 YYNGEE. CDR3 loop: CASSRGAPEAFF. CDR3 nucleotides: TGTGCCAGCAGCCGGGGCGCCCCTGAAGCTTTCTTT.

V and J are TRBV11-2 and TRBJ1-4; maybe TRBD1 (5 bases). Looked up from germline, CDR1 is SGHAT and CDR2 is FQNNGV. With 1 base removed from V and 7 bases from J, the gap between germline ends came to 16 bases. The CDR3 is made up of 16 amino acids. This chain's CDR3 is CASSLVVGGVREKLFF. The CDR3 region has the DNA TGTGCCAGCAGCTTAGTTGTCGGGGGGGTACGTGAAAAACTGTTTTTT.

The chain uses TRBV29-1 and TRBJ1-5; no firm D call. The CDR3 loop spans 13 amino acids. V was clipped by 8 bases and J by 8 bases, with 19 bases between them. Per the germline V gene, CDR1 is SQVTM and CDR2 is ANQGSEA. The CDR3 loop is CSIKTAPGEPQHF. For the CDR3, the DNA is TGCAGCATCAAAACTGCCCCCGGTGAGCCCCAGCATTTT. Complete variable domain (other parts from reference TRBV29-1 and TRBJ1-5): SAVISQKPSRDICQRGTSLTIQCQVDSQVTMMFWYRQQPGQSLTLIATANQGSEATYESGFVIDKFPISRPNLTFSTLTVSNMSPEDSSIYLCSIKTAPGEPQHFGDGTRLSIL.

The chain is built from TRBV7-6 and TRBJ2-1, with D perhaps given as TRBD1 or TRBD2 (6 bases each). V was clipped by 3 bases and J by 4 bases, with 13 bases between them. There are 15 residues in the CDR3. Germline V lookup: CDR1 SGHVS, CDR2 FNYEAQ. In DNA, the CDR3 is TGTGCCAGCAGCTTGGTGGGGGGCCCTTACAATGAGCAGTTCTTC. Amino acids: CASSLVGGPYNEQFF.

The chain combines TRBV4-1 with TRBJ1-2, with D perhaps matching TRBD1 (6 bases). The CDR3 runs to 18 residues. CDR1 is MGHRA, CDR2 YSYEKL, per germline. V was trimmed by 2 bases and J by 4 bases, leaving 23 bases between them. CDR3 residues: CASSQRQLQGPRGYGYTF. The CDR3 DNA sequence: TGCGCCAGCAGCCAAAGGCAACTACAGGGCCCCAGGGGCTATGGCTACACCTTC.

V and J are TRBV7-9 and TRBJ2-7; 11 positions agree with TRBD2. CDR1 SEHNR and CDR2 FQNEAQ come from the germline V gene (reference sequence). V was clipped by 5 bases and J by 7 bases; unmatched bases: 10. The CDR3 spans 15 residues. CDR3 in DNA: TGTGCCAGCAGCGCGACTAGCGGGGCCCTCTTAGAGCAGTACTTC. Protein product: CASSATSGALLEQYF.

The genes are TRBV28 and TRBJ2-1, with TRBD1 as a possible D gene (5 bases). Trimming took off 3 bases at V and 7 bases at J, with 28 bases between the two ends. Germline assignment: CDR1 MDHEN and CDR2 SYDVKM. The CDR3 consists of 19 residues. As DNA, the CDR3 is TGTGCCAGCAGTTTCCCGCCCGCGACAGTCGGAACCCATGGGAATGAGCAGTTCTTC. Protein: CASSFPPATVGTHGNEQFF.

The chain joins TRBV29-1 to TRBJ1-2, with D unresolved. CDR1 is SQVTM and CDR2 is ANQGSEA in the germline V gene. The CDR3 is 12 residues long. V lost 2 bases to trimming and J lost 4 bases, with 8 bases between them. The CDR3 DNA is TGCAGCGTTGAAAGGGCAGGCTATGGCTACACCTTC. It specifies CSVERAGYGYTF. The variable domain in full, completed from reference TRBV29-1 and TRBJ1-2, reads SAVISQKPSRDICQRGTSLTIQCQVDSQVTMMFWYRQQPGQSLTLIATANQGSEATYESGFVIDKFPISRPNLTFSTLTVSNMSPEDSSIYLCSVERAGYGYTFGSGTRLTVV.

V gene TRBV30 combines with J gene TRBJ2-7, with D possibly TRBD1 on 5 matching bases. In germline, CDR1 is GTSNPN, CDR2 SVGIG (reference sequence). The germline V and J ends were trimmed by 0 bases and 3 bases, with 12 bases remaining between them. The CDR3 spans 14 residues. CDR3 region: CAWSVLQDNYEQYF. The DNA for the CDR3 is TGTGCCTGGAGTGTACTACAGGACAACTACGAGCAGTACTTC. The complete variable domain, with remaining parts taken from reference TRBV30 and TRBJ2-7, reads SQTIHQWPATLVQPVGSPLSLECTVEGTSNPNLYWYRQAAGRGLQLLFYSVGIGQISSEVPQNLSASRPQDRQFILSSKKLLLSDSGFYLCAWSVLQDNYEQYFGPGTRLTVT.

A few counts support this clone. The gene calls are TRBV11-2 and TRBJ1-1; 7 nucleotides agree with TRBD1. The CDR3 runs 16 residues. The V and J ends lost 5 bases and 1 base, in that order; junction bases with no gene match: 10. Germline CDR1 SGHAT, CDR2 FQNNGV. DNA of the CDR3: TGTGCCAGCAGCACTCTCCGGGACAGATCGAACACTGAAGCTTTCTTT. Translating it yields CASSTLRDRSNTEAFF.

The V call is TRBV28, the J call TRBJ1-1, with a weak D call TRBD1 (6 bases). V shed 7 bases and J shed 6 bases, with 15 bases lying between them. CDR3 length equals 13 residues. Per germline, CDR1 MDHEN and CDR2 SYDVKM. CDR3 nucleotide sequence: TGTGCCAGCAACCTAGGCAGGGGCCCTGAAGCTTTCTTT. It yields the protein CASNLGRGPEAFF. Full variable domain (rest looked up from reference TRBV28 and TRBJ1-1): DVKVTQSSRYLVKRTGEKVFLECVQDMDHENMFWYRQDPGLGLRLIYFSYDVKMKEKGDIPEGYSVSREKKERFSLILESASTNQTSMYLCASNLGRGPEAFFGQGTRLTVV.

V and J are TRBV28 and TRBJ1-1; tentative D call: TRBD1 (5 bases). Germline lookup yields CDR1 MDHEN and CDR2 SYDVKM. V lost 8 bases and J 1 base, leaving 8 bases between the germline ends. This CDR3 contains 12 residues. In DNA, the CDR3 is TGTGCCAGCTGGACACGGAACACTGAAGCTTTCTTT. It specifies CASWTRNTEAFF.

The rearrangement uses TRBV5-6 and TRBJ2-7; D possibly corresponds to TRBD2 (5 bases). Germline-derived CDR1 and CDR2 are SGHDT and YYEEEE. The CDR3 has 13 amino acids. Trimming removed 4 bases at V and 5 bases at J, with 13 bases between. The CDR3 nucleotides read TGTGCCAGCAGCCCGCTAGATAGCGACGAGCAGTACTTC. It translates to CASSPLDSDEQYF.

V gene TRBV19 combines with J gene TRBJ2-6; TRBD1 matches at 8 bases. Germline assignment: CDR1 LNHDA and CDR2 SQIVND (reference sequence). V dropped 4 bases and J dropped 0; count of bases not matched to a gene: 5. This CDR3 has 17 residues. The DNA of the CDR3 is TGTGCCAGTAGTAGGGACAGGCTCAGCTCTGGGGCCAACGTCCTGACTTTC. This sequence encodes CASSRDRLSSGANVLTF.

The rearrangement joins TRBV6-2 or TRBV6-3 to TRBJ1-1; D remains ambiguous. Looked up from germline, CDR1 is MNHEY and CDR2 is SVGEGT. CDR3 length equals 13 residues. Trimming stripped 5 bases from V and 0 bases from J, with 7 bases between. The CDR3 nucleotides read TGTGCCAGCAGTCCCCCGATGAACACTGAAGCTTTCTTT. It yields the protein CASSPPMNTEAFF.

The V and J genes are TRBV5-4 and TRBJ2-1; TRBD2 aligns across 8 bases. The junction had 10 bases not matched to a gene; V was cut back by 3 bases and J by 2 bases. The germline V gene encodes CDR1 SGHNT and CDR2 YYREEE (reference sequence). This CDR3 is built from 17 residues. CDR3 DNA: TGTGCCAGCAGCTCCGAAAAGCGGGAGCGTCCCTACAATGAGCAGTTCTTC. Translation: CASSSEKRERPYNEQFF.

The sample holds one count of this clone. The V gene is TRBV5-1, the J gene TRBJ2-1; TRBD2 aligns across 10 bases. Trimming took 0 bases from V and 4 from J; bases not matched to a gene: 4. Germline V CDR1 and CDR2: SGHRS, YFSETQ. The CDR3 totals 16 residues. The CDR3, as DNA: TGCGCCAGCAGCTTGGGGCTAGCGGGGGAATACAATGAGCAGTTCTTC. It translates to CASSLGLAGEYNEQFF. Based on the CDR3 plus reference TRBV5-1 and TRBJ2-1, the full variable domain is KAGVTQTPRYLIKTRGQQVTLSCSPISGHRSVSWYQQTPGQGLQFLFEYFSETQRNKGNFPGRFSGRQFSNSRSEMNVSTLELGDSALYLCASSLGLAGEYNEQFFGPGTRLTVL.